Listed below are T cell receptor beta chains from one sample, sequenced in a study of cytomegalovirus exposure and HLA in healthy donors. Method: immunoSEQ multiplex PCR; TCRdb's copy keeps in-frame clones and lacks some. The data contain over 95,000 clones, 67% of them seen just once; the ten biggest clones take up roughly 8.3%. Sequenced: PBMCs. These receptors came from a man in his late teens or twenties in good health and CMV-seropositive. Each CDR3 is given with its conserved first and last residue. The D gene is left open where the match is weak. Clone size is given for some rows only: seen once, a few or many times, or a class if the clone is expanded.

J: TRBJ1-2; size: few; D: TRBD1; V: TRBV7-9; DNA: TGTGCCAGCAGTCGAACAGGGGACTATGGCTACACCTTC; CDR3: CASSRTGDYGYTF
J: TRBJ2-3; size: -; D: TRBD2; V: TRBV6-4; DNA: TGTGCCAGCAGTGCCTCAACTAGCGGGGCAGATACGCAGTATTTT; CDR3: CASSASTSGADTQYF
J: TRBJ2-3; size: -; D: TRBD1; V: TRBV27; DNA: TGTGCCAGCAGTTATTCACAGGGGGCAGGGGCAGATACGCAGTATTTT; CDR3: CASSYSQGAGADTQYF
J: TRBJ1-6; size: few; D: TRBD1; V: TRBV5-4; DNA: TGTGCCAGCAGCCTTTTCTCAGGGGGGCATTCACCCCTCCACTTT; CDR3: CASSLFSGGHSPLHF
J: TRBJ1-4; size: once; D: -; V: TRBV5-1; DNA: TGCGCCAGCAGCTTGGTGGCAGGGGATGAAAAACTGTTTTTT; CDR3: CASSLVAGDEKLFF
J: TRBJ2-5; size: -; D: -; V: TRBV5-1; DNA: TGCGCCAGCAGCCTGGGAAGTTTTGCTGGACATGGGCAAGAGACCCAGTACTTC; CDR3: CASSLGSFAGHGQETQYF
J: TRBJ1-3; size: -; D: -; V: TRBV7-9; DNA: TGTGCCAGCAGCTTACGGTCTGGAAACACCATATATTTT; CDR3: CASSLRSGNTIYF
J: TRBJ1-2; size: -; D: -; V: TRBV19; DNA: TGTGCCAGTAGTTCTTCAGGGGTCGCGGTCTATGGCTACACCTTC; CDR3: CASSSSGVAVYGYTF
J: TRBJ1-5; size: -; D: -; V: TRBV28; DNA: TGTGCCAGCAGTCCTCAGGGATATGGCAATCAGCCCCAGCATTTT; CDR3: CASSPQGYGNQPQHF
J: TRBJ2-7; size: -; D: -; V: TRBV6-1; DNA: TGTGCCAGCAGTGGACGGGGGAGCTCCTACGAGCAGTACTTC; CDR3: CASSGRGSSYEQYF
J: TRBJ1-6; size: few; D: -; V: TRBV5-1; DNA: TGCGCCAGCAGCCTACGGCAGGGAAATTCACCCCTCCACTTT; CDR3: CASSLRQGNSPLHF
J: TRBJ1-5; size: -; D: -; V: TRBV30; DNA: TGTGCCTGGAGTGTAAAGTTCCCGGTTGGTTATAGCAATCAGCCCCAGCATTTT; CDR3: CAWSVKFPVGYSNQPQHF
J: TRBJ2-2; size: -; D: -; V: TRBV11-3; DNA: TGTGCCAGCAGCTTAGATTACGCGGGGCTGAACACCGGGGAGCTGTTTTTT; CDR3: CASSLDYAGLNTGELFF
J: TRBJ1-5; size: few; D: -; V: TRBV2; DNA: TGTGCCAGCATGGCAGGAACCAATCAGCCCCAGCATTTT; CDR3: CASMAGTNQPQHF
J: TRBJ2-7; size: -; D: TRBD1; V: TRBV6-5; DNA: TGTGCCAGCAGTTACTCGCACAGGGGCGAGCAGTACTTC; CDR3: CASSYSHRGEQYF
J: TRBJ2-3; size: -; D: -; V: TRBV9; DNA: TGTGCCAGCAGCGAGGCAGGGGGCACAGATACGCAGTATTTT; CDR3: CASSEAGGTDTQYF
J: TRBJ2-1; size: -; D: TRBD2; V: TRBV9; DNA: TGTGCCAGCAGCGTAGTTGCGCGGGAGAGCTCCTACAATGAGCAGTTCTTC; CDR3: CASSVVARESSYNEQFF
J: TRBJ2-3; size: -; D: -; V: TRBV7-6; DNA: TGTGCCAGCAGCTTAGATAGAGAATATAGCACAGATACGCAGTATTTT; CDR3: CASSLDREYSTDTQYF
J: TRBJ1-2; size: -; D: -; V: TRBV7-3; DNA: TGTGCCAGCAGCTTATGGCCAGGGGATGGCTACACCTTC; CDR3: CASSLWPGDGYTF
J: TRBJ1-4; size: few; D: -; V: TRBV5-1; DNA: TGCGCCAGCAGCTTGGATGGCCGTAATGAAAAACTGTTTTTT; CDR3: CASSLDGRNEKLFF
J: TRBJ2-1; size: -; D: -; V: TRBV27; DNA: TGTGCCAGCAGTTTGGCAGGGCGAGGTGAGCAGTTCTTC; CDR3: CASSLAGRGEQFF
J: TRBJ2-3; size: once; D: -; V: TRBV9; DNA: TGTGCCAGCACCATCGGGTGGGGCCCCACAGATACGCAGTATTTT; CDR3: CASTIGWGPTDTQYF
J: TRBJ1-1; size: -; D: -; V: TRBV10-3; DNA: TGTGCCATCATGGAGCGGGTGGATGGTGAAGCTTTCTTT; CDR3: CAIMERVDGEAFF
J: TRBJ1-1; size: -; D: TRBD1; V: TRBV4-2; DNA: TGTGCCAGCAGCACCCGGACAGGGGCTAACACTGAAGCTTTCTTT; CDR3: CASSTRTGANTEAFF
J: TRBJ2-6; size: few; D: -; V: TRBV28; DNA: TGTGCCAGCGGTGGTGGGGGCGGGACAGTGGGATTTGGGGCCAACGTCCTGACTTTC; CDR3: CASGGGGGTVGFGANVLTF
J: TRBJ1-2; size: few; D: -; V: TRBV27; DNA: TGTGCCAGCAGTTTTGGCAGGGAATATGGCTACACCTTC; CDR3: CASSFGREYGYTF
J: TRBJ2-2; size: -; D: -; V: TRBV27; DNA: TGTGCCAGCAGTTTATGGCCCATCGGGGAGCTGTTTTTT; CDR3: CASSLWPIGELFF
J: TRBJ2-2; size: -; D: -; V: TRBV28; DNA: TGTGCCAGCACCCTTGTCCCTAACCCGAACACCGGGGAGCTGTTTTTT; CDR3: CASTLVPNPNTGELFF
J: TRBJ1-1; size: few; D: -; V: TRBV27; DNA: TGTGCCAGCAGTTTATTCGGCGGGCCCAACACTGAAGCTTTCTTT; CDR3: CASSLFGGPNTEAFF
J: TRBJ2-5; size: once; D: TRBD2; V: TRBV4-2; DNA: TGTGCCAGCAGCCATTCCGGGACTAGCGGGGGCCCAAAAGAGACCCAGTACTTC; CDR3: CASSHSGTSGGPKETQYF
J: TRBJ2-3; size: few; D: -; V: TRBV29-1; DNA: TGCAGCGTTGAACGACCGGGGGGCACAGATACGCAGTATTTT; CDR3: CSVERPGGTDTQYF
J: TRBJ1-2; size: -; D: -; V: TRBV6-5; DNA: TGTGCCAGCAGTTCCACAACTTCAGGGTATGGCTACACCTTC; CDR3: CASSSTTSGYGYTF
J: TRBJ1-1; size: -; D: -; V: TRBV5-6; DNA: TGTGCCAGCAGCCGGGACAATGTGAACACTGAAGCTTTCTTT; CDR3: CASSRDNVNTEAFF
J: TRBJ2-5; size: few; D: TRBD2; V: TRBV5-1; DNA: TGCGCCAGCACCCAGACTAGCGGGGGGCGGGAGACCCAGTACTTC; CDR3: CASTQTSGGRETQYF
J: TRBJ2-2; size: -; D: TRBD2; V: TRBV29-1; DNA: TGCAGCGTTGATTTAGAGGTAGCGGGGGCAGGAACCGGGGAGCTGTTTTTT; CDR3: CSVDLEVAGAGTGELFF
J: TRBJ1-2; size: once; D: -; V: TRBV9; DNA: TGTGCCAGCAGCGTGGCCCGAAACTATGGCTACACCTTC; CDR3: CASSVARNYGYTF
J: TRBJ1-2; size: once; D: -; V: TRBV29-1; DNA: TGCAGCGCCATAGAGGGGGGGTACACCTTC; CDR3: CSAIEGGYTF
J: TRBJ2-2; size: -; D: -; V: TRBV28; DNA: TGTGCCAGCAGTTTTCTGGGGGGAGCGAACACCGGGGAGCTGTTTTTT; CDR3: CASSFLGGANTGELFF
J: TRBJ1-1; size: few; D: TRBD1; V: TRBV2; DNA: TGTGCCAGCATAAGGGACAGCCGTGAAGCTTTCTTT; CDR3: CASIRDSREAFF
J: TRBJ2-3; size: -; D: -; V: TRBV7-7; DNA: TGTGCCAGCAGTCAGGGGTGGGGGGATACGCAGTATTTT; CDR3: CASSQGWGDTQYF
J: TRBJ1-4; size: -; D: TRBD1; V: TRBV5-1; DNA: TGCGCCAGCAGCTTGAACCGCCCTGACAGGGTGGGTGAAAAACTGTTTTTT; CDR3: CASSLNRPDRVGEKLFF
J: TRBJ2-2; size: -; D: TRBD1; V: TRBV6-5; DNA: TGTGCCAGCAGTTACGGCGCAGGGGGCGACACCGGGGAGCTGTTTTTT; CDR3: CASSYGAGGDTGELFF
J: TRBJ1-2; size: -; D: -; V: TRBV6-1; DNA: TGTGCCAGAAGAGATGAGTGGTATGGCTACACCTTC; CDR3: CARRDEWYGYTF
J: TRBJ2-7; size: once; D: -; V: TRBV28; DNA: TGTGCCAGCACTCTCCCCGGCTACGAGCAGTACTTC; CDR3: CASTLPGYEQYF
J: TRBJ2-7; size: -; D: TRBD2; V: TRBV7-2; DNA: TGTGCCAGCAGCACCGCTACGGGGGGTACCTACGAGCAGTACTTC; CDR3: CASSTATGGTYEQYF
J: TRBJ2-3; size: -; D: -; V: TRBV7-3; DNA: TGTGCCAGCAGCCCGACGCCGACTAGCACAGATACGCAGTATTTT; CDR3: CASSPTPTSTDTQYF
J: TRBJ2-7; size: -; D: -; V: TRBV20-1; DNA: TGCAGTGCGTCCCCGTCGTACGAGCAGTACTTC; CDR3: CSASPSYEQYF
J: TRBJ2-7; size: -; D: TRBD1; V: TRBV5-1; DNA: TGCGCCAGCAGCTTGGGAGGGGGCCTTCCCTACGAGCAGTACTTC; CDR3: CASSLGGGLPYEQYF
J: TRBJ2-1; size: -; D: -; V: TRBV27; DNA: TGTGCCAGCAGCCGAATCCGGGGTTTGGGCAATGAGCAGTTCTTC; CDR3: CASSRIRGLGNEQFF
J: TRBJ2-5; size: few; D: TRBD1; V: TRBV28; DNA: TGTGCCAGTAGAAGGGGGGGGACAGGGAAAGAGACCCAGTACTTC; CDR3: CASRRGGTGKETQYF
J: TRBJ1-1; size: -; D: -; V: TRBV6-4; DNA: TGTGCCAGCAGCTCAGGGCCTGGGACTGAAGCTTTCTTT; CDR3: CASSSGPGTEAFF
J: TRBJ1-5; size: -; D: TRBD1; V: TRBV6-1; DNA: TGTGCCAGCAGCCGGGGACAGAATCAGCCCCAGCATTTT; CDR3: CASSRGQNQPQHF
J: TRBJ1-4; size: few; D: TRBD1; V: TRBV7-9; DNA: TGTGCCAGCAGCTTCAAGGGGGCTGCAACTAATGAAAAACTGTTTTTT; CDR3: CASSFKGAATNEKLFF
J: TRBJ2-2; size: -; D: -; V: TRBV19; DNA: TGTGCCAGTAGCCCACAGGGTACCGGGGAGCTGTTTTTT; CDR3: CASSPQGTGELFF
J: TRBJ2-1; size: -; D: TRBD1; V: TRBV6-1; DNA: TGTGCCAGCACGACCCGGACAGGGTTGAATGAGCAGTTCTTC; CDR3: CASTTRTGLNEQFF
J: TRBJ1-2; size: -; D: TRBD1; V: TRBV9; DNA: TGTGCCAGCAGCCAAGGGGGGACAGGGGTCGGGTATGGCTACACCTTC; CDR3: CASSQGGTGVGYGYTF
J: TRBJ2-7; size: few; D: -; V: TRBV7-2; DNA: TGTGCCAGCAGCTTAGAGGGGGGAGGGCGGGAGCAGTACTTC; CDR3: CASSLEGGGREQYF
J: TRBJ2-5; size: few; D: -; V: TRBV7-9; DNA: TGTGCCAGCAGCTTACGGCAGGGTTATCAAGAGACCCAGTACTTC; CDR3: CASSLRQGYQETQYF
J: TRBJ2-7; size: few; D: TRBD1; V: TRBV4-2; DNA: TGTGCCAGCCGAGGGACAGGAGATACTTACGAGCAGTACTTC; CDR3: CASRGTGDTYEQYF